This TCR beta chain was identified during a study of OX40 agonist ivuxolimab in advanced cancers. Study background: Clinicians treated patients with ivuxolimab, an agonistic anti-OX40 (CD134) antibody. Eligibility rules accepted prior anti-PD-1, anti-PD-L1 or anti-CTLA-4 therapy, and under 45% had some. Regarding the study as a whole: Dose levels from 0.1 to 3.0 mg/kg saw CD4+ and CD8+ blood T cells expand clonally by week 6. The study found among the lowest clonal expansion in partial responders at 0.1-3.0 mg/kg.

This clone appeared a single time. Its antigen is as yet unknown. Trimming shortened V by 0 bases and J by 2 bases, and 5 bases separated the two germline ends. The CDR3 spans 13 residues. Germline V CDR1 and CDR2: SGDLS, YYNGEE. Repertoires were generated with immunoSEQ multiplex PCR, while TCRdb's copy carries only in-frame clones and drops some. The sample yields over 100,000 clones, around 87% seen once. The clonotype was recovered from an adult with an advanced solid tumor such as melanoma, head and neck, liver or kidney cancer. The V call is TRBV9, the J call TRBJ2-5; D is unclear. Sequenced material: CD4+ or CD8+ T cells sorted from blood, taken in a trial of the OX40 agonist ivuxolimab. Here the CDR3 reads CASSVGRQETQYF. CDR3 DNA: TGTGCCAGCAGCGTAGGGAGACAAGAGACCCAGTACTTC.